Presented here are 24 T cell receptor beta chains from one specimen sequenced in a study of low-dose radiotherapy and immunotherapy resistance in tumors (dated by TCRdb to 2022 to 2024). The instrument given in TCRdb is Illumina HiSeq 2500. First-strand cDNA was synthesized using Superscript III and a set of TRAV- and TRBV-specific primers, so that both TCRalpha and TCRbeta chains were covered. TCRs were amplified with Phusion for 20 to 25 PCR cycles, with a constant-region primer paired with the adapter attached to the V primers. The public reads were reprocessed in TCRdb via fastp at Q25 and MiXCR, keeping in-frame beta chains. Entries are consolidated by CDR3 protein sequence, retaining the most common genes and DNA. The sample contains more than 50,000 distinct CDR3 sequences, around 27% of them found a single time. Under 7% of the sample is held by the ten biggest clonotypes. In the paper's terms, the time point label means: before trial treatment.

The input for sequencing was PBMCs, taken before treatment. The receptors shown here come from a male donor with rectosigmoid adenocarcinoma.

This clonotype was recorded once. The V call is TRBV5-1, the J call TRBJ2-7, with 10 bases matching TRBD1. Per the germline V gene, CDR1 is SGHRS and CDR2 is YFSETQ. The CDR3 sequence is 15 residues long. The junction had 4 bases not matched to a gene; V was cut back by 2 bases and J by 2 bases. CDR3 in amino acids: CASSLGQGETYEQYF. The CDR3 DNA reads as TGCGCCAGCAGCTTAGGACAGGGGGAAACCTACGAGCAGTACTTC. Supplemented by reference TRBV5-1 and TRBJ2-7, the full variable domain reads KAGVTQTPRYLIKTRGQQVTLSCSPISGHRSVSWYQQTPGQGLQFLFEYFSETQRNKGNFPGRFSGRQFSNSRSEMNVSTLELGDSALYLCASSLGQGETYEQYFGPGTRLTVT.

As DNA, the CDR3 is TGTGCCAGCAGTGTACGCTCGTTCCCTAGCGGGAGCTACGAGCAGTACTTC. Encoded protein: CASSVRSFPSGSYEQYF. The J gene is TRBJ2-7, the V gene TRBV27, with 10 bases fitting TRBD2. The germline V gene encodes CDR1 MNHEY and CDR2 SMNVEV (reference sequence). The CDR3 spans 17 residues. The V and J ends lost 5 bases and 3 bases, in that order; junction bases with no gene match: 13.

This clonotype was detected many times. The CDR3 region is CASMGVSDEQFF. CDR3 DNA: TGTGCCAGCATGGGGGTGAGCGATGAGCAGTTCTTC. This rearrangement joins TRBV6-2 or TRBV6-3 to TRBJ2-1, with D perhaps being TRBD1 or TRBD2 (5 bases each). V was shortened by 7 bases and J by 8 bases, with 12 bases between the two germline ends. Germline CDR1 MNHEY, CDR2 SVGEGT. The CDR3 runs to 12 residues.

The chain has TRBV24-1 and TRBJ2-3; D might be TRBD1 (5 bases). V was clipped by 4 bases and J by 6 bases, with 16 bases between them. The CDR3 is 15 residues long. The V gene's germline CDR1 is KGHDR and CDR2 SFDVKD. CDR3 coding DNA: TGTGCCACCAGTGACCAGAAACAGGCGTCCGATACGCAGTATTTT. It is translated as CATSDQKQASDTQYF.

This clonotype was found many times. CDR3 sequence (DNA): TGTGCCAGCAGCCCAGGGGGCAGGGACACTGAAGCTTTCTTT. Its translation is CASSPGGRDTEAFF. V usage is TRBV4-2 and J usage is TRBJ1-1; 8 bases are a match to TRBD1. The CDR3 totals 14 residues. The germline CDR1 and CDR2 sequences are LGHNA and YNFKEQ. V gave up 4 bases and J gave up 3 bases; unmatched junction bases: 4.

This clonotype was counted at least ten times. The chain uses TRBV29-1 and TRBJ1-1; TRBD1 agrees at 7 bases. V was pared by 4 bases and J by 0 bases, with 17 bases of the junction left unmatched. The CDR3 is 18 amino acids. Per germline, CDR1 SQVTM and CDR2 ANQGSEA. CDR3 nucleotide sequence: TGCAGCGTTGGTGCTGGGGGGGACAGCACCTTTATGAACACTGAAGCTTTCTTT. As protein: CSVGAGGDSTFMNTEAFF.

This clonotype was recorded many times. This chain joins TRBV28 and TRBJ1-6; tentative D call: TRBD1 (6 bases). V lost 6 bases, J lost 0 bases, and 12 bases lay in between. The CDR3 length is 16 residues. CDR1 and CDR2 (germline): MDHEN, SYDVKM. CDR3 in DNA: TGTGCCAGCAGACAGGGCCCCTTCTCCTATAATTCACCCCTCCACTTT. Its translation: CASRQGPFSYNSPLHF.

This chain uses TRBV18 with TRBJ2-7; a possible D gene is TRBD1 (7 bases). The CDR3 loop spans 16 amino acids. Germline CDR1 KGHSH, CDR2 LQKENI. Trimming left V 2 bases short and J 2 bases short, with 16 bases between. The CDR3 region is CASSPGAQGGTYEQYF. CDR3 nucleotides: TGTGCCAGCTCACCAGGTGCTCAGGGGGGAACCTACGAGCAGTACTTC.

This clonotype was seen only a few times. The rearrangement links TRBV7-2 to TRBJ1-5; the D is unclear. The length of the CDR3 is 17 residues. In germline, CDR1 is SGHTA, CDR2 FQGNSA. The germline V and J ends were trimmed by 4 bases and 0 bases, with 16 bases remaining between them. The CDR3 region is CASSSDGNYYSNQPQHF. CDR3 in DNA: TGTGCCAGCAGCTCAGACGGGAACTACTATAGCAATCAGCCCCAGCATTTT. Variable domain in full (rest from reference TRBV7-2 and TRBJ1-5): GAGVSQSPSNKVTEKGKDVELRCDPISGHTALYWYRQSLGQGLEFLIYFQGNSAPDKSGLPSDRFSAERTGGSVSTLTIQRTQQEDSAVYLCASSSDGNYYSNQPQHFGDGTRLSIL.

The rearrangement joins TRBV28 to TRBJ2-7; D is unclear. The CDR3 has 12 residues. The ends were cut back, 7 bases at V and 2 bases at J, with 9 bases in the middle. Germline values: CDR1 MDHEN, CDR2 SYDVKM. CDR3 loop: CASIGQTYEQYF. The CDR3 coding sequence is TGTGCCAGCATTGGCCAGACCTACGAGCAGTACTTC.

At least ten counts were recorded for this clonotype. The junction departs from germline at one end; a sequencing error may be responsible. V usage is TRBV7-3 and J usage is TRBJ2-1, with 10 bases matching TRBD2. Germline loops: CDR1 SGHTA, CDR2 FQGTGA. There are 13 residues in the CDR3. The CDR3 sequence is CASSLNLAGERIF. The CDR3, as DNA: TGTGCCAGCAGCTTAAACCTAGCGGGAGAACGGATCTTC.

This clonotype was recorded a few times. This is likely an artifact of a read error, given a far larger clone one base away. The V call is TRBV5-1, the J call TRBJ2-7; D remains ambiguous. V was clipped by 5 bases and J by 7 bases, with 16 bases between them. This CDR3 contains 13 residues. Germline CDR1 reads SGHRS; CDR2 reads YFSETQ. This CDR3 is CASSRLEYNEQYF. DNA of the CDR3: TGCGCCAGCAGTCGATTGGAATACAATGAGCAGTACTTC.

The chain carries TRBV4-2 and TRBJ2-7; perhaps TRBD1 as D (5 bases). V was clipped by 0 bases and J by 6 bases, with 18 bases between them. This CDR3 has 16 residues. Germline CDR1 LGHNA, CDR2 YNFKEQ. The CDR3, as DNA: TGTGCCAGCAGCCAAGAATCGGCAGGGTTGCTATCCGAGCAGTACTTC. This translates into CASSQESAGLLSEQYF.

This clonotype came up many times. The chain is built from TRBV7-9 and TRBJ2-1; 8 bases agree with TRBD2. Trimming cost V 5 bases and J 6 bases; bases outside gene matches: 6. CDR1 and CDR2 (germline): SEHNR, FQNEAQ (reference sequence). This CDR3 is built from 14 residues. CDR3 in DNA: TGTGCCAGCAGCATCGCGGGGGGTGCCAATGAGCAGTTCTTC. This codes for CASSIAGGANEQFF. The full variable domain, its missing parts supplied by reference TRBV7-9 and TRBJ2-1, is DTGVSQNPRHKITKRGQNVTFRCDPISEHNRLYWYRQTLGQGPEFLTYFQNEAQLEKSRLLSDRFSAERPKGSFSTLEIQRTEQGDSAMYLCASSIAGGANEQFFGPGTRLTVL.

This clonotype was detected ten times or more. The CDR3 nucleotides read TGTGCCAGCATTATCTTACCCCGGGGCACAGATACGCAGTATTTT. Amino acids: CASIILPRGTDTQYF. V gene TRBV12-3 or TRBV12-4 combines with J gene TRBJ2-3; D is undetermined. The germline V and J ends were trimmed by 7 bases and 1 base, with 15 bases remaining between them. The CDR3 spans 15 residues.

This clonotype was counted ten times or more. The chain recombines TRBV6-2 or TRBV6-3 with TRBJ2-5; perhaps TRBD2 as D (6 bases). Germline CDR1 and CDR2: MNHEY and SVGEGT. This CDR3 is built from 13 residues. Trimming took off 2 bases at V and 4 bases at J, with 8 bases between the two ends. The CDR3 spells CASSYHGGETQYF. The CDR3 DNA reads as TGTGCCAGCAGTTACCACGGGGGAGAGACCCAGTACTTC.

This clonotype was seen at least ten times. This chain links TRBV11-2 with TRBJ2-1, with D perhaps TRBD1 or TRBD2 (6 bases each). The CDR3 spans 20 residues. The V gene lost 5 bases and the J gene lost 3 bases, with 29 bases spanning the gap. Germline V gene sequence: CDR1 SGHAT, CDR2 FQNNGV. CDR3 sequence (DNA): TGTGCCAGCAGCGACACATACTGGGGCGTAGCGGAGGGGGGCTACAATGAGCAGTTCTTC. The encoded protein is CASSDTYWGVAEGGYNEQFF.

This clonotype was seen at least ten times. The CDR3: CASSFPYTETQYF. The DNA of the CDR3 is TGTGCCAGCAGCTTTCCCTATACAGAGACCCAGTACTTC. The chain couples TRBV7-9 to TRBJ2-5; D not resolved. CDR1 SEHNR and CDR2 FQNEAQ come from the germline V gene (reference sequence). V was clipped by 3 bases and J by 4 bases, with 9 bases between them. The CDR3 consists of 13 residues.

This clonotype was detected many times. The chain is built from TRBV29-1 and TRBJ1-1; 7 bases are a match to TRBD1. This CDR3 is 12 amino acids long. CDR1 and CDR2 (germline): SQVTM, ANQGSEA. Trimming at V came to 7 bases and at J to 1 base, leaving 3 bases not matched to a gene. The DNA for the CDR3 is TGCAGCGCCGACAGGGCGAACACTGAAGCTTTCTTT. Its translation is CSADRANTEAFF. Filled out from reference TRBV29-1 and TRBJ1-1, the complete variable domain reads SAVISQKPSRDICQRGTSLTIQCQVDSQVTMMFWYRQQPGQSLTLIATANQGSEATYESGFVIDKFPISRPNLTFSTLTVSNMSPEDSSIYLCSADRANTEAFFGQGTRLTVV.

This clonotype was counted many times. The chain recombines TRBV27 with TRBJ2-1, with 7 nucleotides matching TRBD2. The junction had 10 bases not matched to a gene; V was cut back by 11 bases and J by 3 bases. The CDR3 has 14 residues. Germline V gene lookup returns CDR1 MNHEY and CDR2 SMNVEV (reference sequence). CDR3 nucleotide sequence: TGTGCCGCTGCATGGGGACTACACTACAATGAGCAGTTCTTC. Translating gives CAAAWGLHYNEQFF.

This clonotype showed up many times. V gene TRBV7-2 combines with J gene TRBJ2-3; TRBD2 might be the D (5 bases). This CDR3 is built from 10 residues. CDR1 SGHTA and CDR2 FQGNSA come from the germline V gene. For the CDR3, the DNA is TGTGAGAAGAGGGCAGATACGCAGTATTTT. Its protein product is CEKRADTQYF. Full variable domain (outside the CDR3, taken from reference TRBV7-2 and TRBJ2-3): GAGVSQSPSNKVTEKGKDVELRCDPISGHTALYWYRQSLGQGLEFLIYFQGNSAPDKSGLPSDRFSAERTGGSVSTLTIQRTQQEDSAVYLCEKRADTQYFGPGTRLTVL.

This clonotype came up many times. This chain links TRBV27 with TRBJ2-7; no clear D gene. V was clipped by 8 bases and J by 7 bases, with 12 bases between them. This CDR3 has 11 amino acids. CDR1 is MNHEY, CDR2 SMNVEV, per germline (reference sequence). The chain's CDR3 is CASGPLLEQYF. CDR3 in DNA: TGTGCCAGCGGACCTCTTCTGGAGCAGTACTTC.

This clonotype was found many times. The chain has TRBV12-3 or TRBV12-4 and TRBJ1-1; maybe TRBD1 (6 bases). V lost 6 bases, J lost 10 bases, and 12 bases lay in between. The CDR3 totals 11 residues. CDR3 sequence reads: CASRGGGGAFF. The DNA of the CDR3 is TGTGCCAGCAGGGGGGGAGGGGGAGCTTTCTTT.

The chain has TRBV20-1 and TRBJ2-5; TRBD1 is a possible D gene (5 bases). V shed 7 bases and J shed 5 bases, with 14 bases lying between them. The CDR3 extends over 12 amino acids. Germline V gene lookup returns CDR1 DFQATT and CDR2 SNEGSKA (reference sequence). This CDR3 reads CSVHRQTETQYF. The CDR3 DNA reads as TGCAGTGTACATCGACAGACGGAGACCCAGTACTTC.